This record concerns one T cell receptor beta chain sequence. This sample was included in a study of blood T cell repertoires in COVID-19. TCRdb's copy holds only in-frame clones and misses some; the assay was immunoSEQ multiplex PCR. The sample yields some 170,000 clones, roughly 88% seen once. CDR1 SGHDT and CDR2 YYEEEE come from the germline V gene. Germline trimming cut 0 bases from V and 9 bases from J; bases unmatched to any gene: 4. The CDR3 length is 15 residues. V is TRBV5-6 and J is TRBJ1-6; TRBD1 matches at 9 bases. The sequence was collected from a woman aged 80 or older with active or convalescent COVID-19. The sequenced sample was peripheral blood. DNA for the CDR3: TGTGCCAGCAGCTTGGGGGACAGGGAAGTTTCACCCCTCCACTTT. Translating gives CASSLGDREVSPLHF.